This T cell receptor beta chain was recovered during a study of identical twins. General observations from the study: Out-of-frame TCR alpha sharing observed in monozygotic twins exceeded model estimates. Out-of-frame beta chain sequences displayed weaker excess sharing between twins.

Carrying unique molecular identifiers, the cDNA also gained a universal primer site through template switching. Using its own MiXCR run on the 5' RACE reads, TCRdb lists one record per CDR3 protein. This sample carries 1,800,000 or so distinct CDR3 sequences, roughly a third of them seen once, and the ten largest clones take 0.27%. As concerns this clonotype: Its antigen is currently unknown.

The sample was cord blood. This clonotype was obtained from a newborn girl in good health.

The CDR3 sequence is CASSQRTGVYNSPLHF. CDR3 sequence (DNA): TGTGCCAGCAGCCAAAGGACAGGGGTTTATAATTCACCCCTCCACTTT. The V call is TRBV11-3, the J call TRBJ1-6; TRBD1 agrees at 9 bases. The length of the CDR3 is 16 residues. The ends lost 5 bases at V and 4 bases at J; junction bases unmatched: 6. The V gene's germline CDR1 is SGHNT and CDR2 YENEEA.